This TCR beta chain stems from a study of graft-versus-host responses after intestinal transplantation. Overall study: Recipients had transplants, and these were multivisceral, liver-intestinal, or isolated intestinal. General study points: Some GvH clones appeared in ileal mucosa or blood before recipient bone marrow. Those patients showing graft-donor T cell macrochimerism displayed high graft-versus-host to host-versus-graft clonal ratios in allografts.

CDR1 SGHTA and CDR2 FQGTGA come from the germline V gene. The CDR3 is 15 amino acids. Trimming took 5 bases from V and 3 from J, leaving 16 bases between them. About this clone itself: Its antigen remains unknown.

Generated by immunoSEQ multiplex PCR, the TCRdb table keeps only in-frame clones and is missing some. This sample has 85,000 to 100,000 clones; 85% to 95% occur once, and the top ten carry around 0.07%. The chain combines TRBV7-3 with TRBJ2-5; D possibly corresponds to TRBD1 (8 bases). This clonotype was obtained from a human donor who was the organ donor for an intestinal transplant. Sequencing was performed on unstimulated CD8+ T cells sorted from spleen or lymph node cells, taken before transplant. In nucleotides, the CDR3 is TGTGCCAGCAGCCTACAGGGGGGGGCGAAAGAGACCCAGTACTTC. This codes for CASSLQGGAKETQYF.